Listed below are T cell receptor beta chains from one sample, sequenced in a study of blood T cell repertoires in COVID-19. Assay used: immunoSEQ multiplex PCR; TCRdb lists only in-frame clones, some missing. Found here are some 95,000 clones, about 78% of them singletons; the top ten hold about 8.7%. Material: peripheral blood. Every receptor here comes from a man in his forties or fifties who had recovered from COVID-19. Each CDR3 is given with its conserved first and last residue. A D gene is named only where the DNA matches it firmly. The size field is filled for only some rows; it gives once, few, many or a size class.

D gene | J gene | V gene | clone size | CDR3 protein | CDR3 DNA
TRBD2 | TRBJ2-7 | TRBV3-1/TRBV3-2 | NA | CASRREGSYEQYF | TGTGCCAGCAGGCGGGAGGGCTCCTACGAGCAGTACTTC
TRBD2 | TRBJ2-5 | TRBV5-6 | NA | CASSLAGGIATQYF | TGTGCCAGCAGCTTAGCGGGGGGGATTGCGACCCAGTACTTC
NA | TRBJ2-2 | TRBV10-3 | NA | CAISTSTGELFF | TGTGCCATCAGTACCAGCACCGGGGAGCTGTTTTTT
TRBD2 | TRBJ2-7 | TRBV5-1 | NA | CASSLGTRDLSEQYF | TGCGCCAGCAGCTTGGGGACTAGAGACTTAAGCGAGCAGTACTTC
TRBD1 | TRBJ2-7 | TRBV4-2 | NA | CASSQEWTGASYEQYF | TGTGCCAGCAGCCAAGAATGGACAGGCGCCTCCTACGAGCAGTACTTC
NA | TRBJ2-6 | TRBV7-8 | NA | CASSLALSGANVLTF | TGTGCCAGCAGCTTAGCACTTTCTGGGGCCAACGTCCTGACTTTC
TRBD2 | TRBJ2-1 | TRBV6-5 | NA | CASSRLAGDNEQFF | TGTGCCAGCAGTAGACTAGCGGGAGACAATGAGCAGTTCTTC
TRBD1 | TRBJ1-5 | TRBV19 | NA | CASSRLVQGAAQPQHF | TGTGCCAGTAGTCGCCTTGTCCAGGGGGCCGCTCAGCCCCAGCATTTT
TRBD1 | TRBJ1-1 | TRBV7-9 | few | CASSLDRGGLGTEAFF | TGTGCCAGCAGCTTAGACAGGGGCGGTTTGGGAACTGAAGCTTTCTTT
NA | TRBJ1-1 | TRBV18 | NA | CASSPPSRTNTEAFF | TGTGCCAGCTCACCACCGAGTCGTACGAACACTGAAGCTTTCTTT
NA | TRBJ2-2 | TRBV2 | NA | CASSAGDRSTGELFF | TGTGCCAGCAGTGCGGGGGACCGGAGCACCGGGGAGCTGTTTTTT
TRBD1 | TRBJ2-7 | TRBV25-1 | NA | CASSEFSWGTGAYEQYF | TGTGCCAGCAGTGAATTTAGTTGGGGGACAGGGGCCTACGAGCAGTACTTC
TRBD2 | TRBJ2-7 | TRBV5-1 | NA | CASSLATSGGQQYF | TGCGCCAGCAGCTTGGCAACTAGCGGTGGGCAGCAGTACTTC
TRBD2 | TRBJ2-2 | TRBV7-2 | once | CASSSGRLAGGTGELFF | TGTGCCAGCAGCTCGGGGCGACTAGCGGGGGGCACCGGGGAGCTGTTTTTT
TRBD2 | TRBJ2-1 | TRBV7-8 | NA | CASASGGFYNEQFF | TGTGCCAGCGCTAGCGGGGGGTTCTACAATGAGCAGTTCTTC
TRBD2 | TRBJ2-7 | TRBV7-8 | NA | CASSLAQRALAGNYEQYF | TGTGCCAGCAGCTTAGCTCAACGGGCACTAGCGGGGAACTACGAGCAGTACTTC
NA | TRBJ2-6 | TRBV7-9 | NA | CASSPPVSGANVLTF | TGTGCCAGCAGCCCTCCAGTGTCTGGGGCCAACGTCCTGACTTTC
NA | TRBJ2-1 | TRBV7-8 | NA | CASSLGWETLNEQFF | TGTGCCAGCAGCTTAGGGTGGGAGACCCTCAATGAGCAGTTCTTC
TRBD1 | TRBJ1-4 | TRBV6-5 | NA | CASARDSVFEKLFF | TGTGCCAGCGCCCGGGACAGCGTTTTTGAAAAACTGTTTTTT
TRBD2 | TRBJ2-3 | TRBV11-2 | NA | CASSFAGGRVTDTQYF | TGTGCCAGCAGCTTTGCGGGGGGGCGTGTCACAGATACGCAGTATTTT
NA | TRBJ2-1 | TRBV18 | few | CASSPPRSYNEQFF | TGTGCCAGCTCACCCCCCCGGAGCTACAATGAGCAGTTCTTC
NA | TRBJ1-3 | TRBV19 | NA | CASSIGQTSGNTIYF | TGTGCCAGTAGTATAGGACAGACCTCTGGAAACACCATATATTTT
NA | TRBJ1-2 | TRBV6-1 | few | CASSDPGFFYGYTF | TGTGCCAGCAGTGATCCGGGTTTCTTCTATGGCTACACCTTC
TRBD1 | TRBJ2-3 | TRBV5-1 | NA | CASSWGDRETDTQYF | TGCGCCAGCAGCTGGGGGGACAGGGAAACAGATACGCAGTATTTT
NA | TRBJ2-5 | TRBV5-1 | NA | CASSTGRTAQETQYF | TGCGCCAGCAGCACGGGACGGACAGCCCAAGAGACCCAGTACTTC
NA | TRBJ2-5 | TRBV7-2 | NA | CASSPGSTLYQETQYF | TGTGCCAGCAGCCCCGGGTCTACCTTGTACCAAGAGACCCAGTACTTC